Included here is one T cell receptor (beta chain) sequence, with context. What it binds is unknown. The assay was immunoSEQ multiplex PCR, and TCRdb's table has in-frame clones only and misses some. The sample carries some 200,000 clones, about 92% recorded once. This entry is derived from a study of T cell responses to AZD1222 COVID-19 vaccine. General study results and limits: Spike-specific TCR breadth rose after two AZD1222 doses, and depth rose as well. A mostly white British donor set with more females was recruited, and clonal diversity was possibly underestimated.

The CDR3 has 13 residues. CDR1 and CDR2 from the germline V gene are MNHNY and SVGAGI (reference sequence). Trimming took off 0 bases at V and 7 bases at J, with 7 bases between the two ends. This TCR was sampled from an adult in good health. The chain carries TRBV6-6 and TRBJ1-5; D uncertain. The input for sequencing was peripheral blood, taken on day 0 of AZD1222 vaccination. The CDR3 sequence is CASSYSPNQPQHF. Here the CDR3 DNA reads TGTGCCAGCAGTTACTCCCCCAACCAGCCCCAGCATTTT.